The 19 T cell receptor beta chains listed next were all sequenced from one sample in a study of control samples from healthy donors and cancer patients. Profiled with immunoSEQ multiplex PCR; TCRdb holds only in-frame clones, not every one. Of about 120,000 clones in the sample, 85% to 90% were seen once. The sample was blood. These receptors were obtained from a woman in her 70s in good health.

This clone was counted only a few times. This sequence joins TRBV6-6 and TRBJ1-5; D not certain. The CDR3 consists of 14 residues. Germline V gene sequence: CDR1 MNHNY, CDR2 SVGAGI (reference sequence). Trimming took off 7 bases at V and 7 bases at J, with 17 bases between the two ends. The CDR3 nucleotides are TGTGCCAGCACTACCCAGGATGGGTACCAGCCCCAGCATTTT. Translating it yields CASTTQDGYQPQHF.

V is TRBV6-5 and J is TRBJ1-5; D perhaps matches TRBD1 (6 bases). The CDR3 is 13 residues long. Trimming left V 6 bases short and J 4 bases short, with 10 bases between. Germline V gene data show CDR1 as MNHEY and CDR2 as SVGAGI. CDR3: CASRDSINQPQHF. As DNA, the CDR3 is TGTGCCAGCAGGGACAGCATAAATCAGCCCCAGCATTTT.

The chain is built from TRBV19 and TRBJ1-2; D remains ambiguous. CDR1 and CDR2 (germline): LNHDA, SQIVND (reference sequence). The CDR3 extends over 15 amino acids. The ends were cut back, 1 base at V and 2 bases at J, with 11 bases in the middle. In DNA form, the CDR3 reads TGTGCCAGTAGTATAGGTTGGGCCCCGAACTATGGCTACACCTTC. Its protein is CASSIGWAPNYGYTF.

The chain employs TRBV6-5 and TRBJ2-1, with 7 bases that match TRBD2. This CDR3 has 14 residues. The V gene's germline CDR1 is MNHEY and CDR2 SVGAGI. V gave up 7 bases and J gave up 9 bases; unmatched junction bases: 12. CDR3 in DNA: TGTGCCAGCATGCAGCGGGGAGGGTTGGCTGAGCAGTTCTTC. It is translated as CASMQRGGLAEQFF.

The chain has TRBV9 and TRBJ1-2; no clear D gene. Trimming stripped 0 bases from V and 3 bases from J, with 12 bases between. CDR3 length equals 15 residues. Germline V lookup: CDR1 SGDLS, CDR2 YYNGEE. For the CDR3, the DNA is TGTGCCAGCAGCGTAGGGCCTCCGAGGGACTATGGCTACACCTTC. This sequence encodes CASSVGPPRDYGYTF.

The sample holds a few counts of this clone. This chain joins TRBV6-5 and TRBJ1-3, with D maybe TRBD1 (5 bases). Germline-derived CDR1 and CDR2 are MNHEY and SVGAGI. Trimming left V 0 bases short and J 2 bases short, with 8 bases between. This CDR3 is 15 amino acids long. Here the CDR3 reads CASSYSSGTGNTIYF. In DNA form, the CDR3 reads TGTGCCAGCAGTTACTCTTCAGGGACTGGAAACACCATATATTTT.

The chain is built from TRBV12-3 or TRBV12-4 and TRBJ2-2, with D hard to call. Trimming removed 4 bases from V and 0 bases from J, with 3 bases in between. The CDR3 contains 13 residues. CDR3 nucleotides: TGTGCCAGCAGTTGGGCGAACACCGGGGAGCTGTTTTTT. It translates to CASSWANTGELFF.

V and J are TRBV6-2 or TRBV6-3 and TRBJ1-1; a weak D match, TRBD1 (6 bases). The CDR3 extends over 16 amino acids. Trimming took off 5 bases at V and 1 base at J, with 17 bases between the two ends. Looked up from germline, CDR1 is MNHEY and CDR2 is SVGEGT. The CDR3 sequence: CASSKNGRDKNTEAFF. The CDR3 DNA follows: TGTGCCAGCAGTAAAAACGGCAGGGACAAGAACACTGAAGCTTTCTTT.

V usage is TRBV18 and J usage is TRBJ1-1; 8 bases are a match to TRBD1. There are 17 residues in the CDR3. The J segment lost 5 bases and the V segment lost 0 bases, leaving 11 bases of the junction unmatched. Germline V gene data show CDR1 as KGHSH and CDR2 as LQKENI. The DNA for the CDR3 is TGTGCCAGCTCACCACCGAACAGGGGGAGCTTTAGGACTGAAGCTTTCTTT. Its protein product is CASSPPNRGSFRTEAFF.

Worth noting for this clone: The sample carries other DNA sequences with the same CDR3. V and J are TRBV27 and TRBJ1-5; the D is unclear. V lost 3 bases to trimming and J lost 0 bases, with 6 bases between them. This CDR3 contains 14 residues. Per the germline V gene, CDR1 is MNHEY and CDR2 is SMNVEV (reference sequence). The CDR3 DNA reads as TGTGCCAGCAGTTTGAGATATAGCAATCAGCCCCAGCATTTT. Translation: CASSLRYSNQPQHF.

The sample holds one count of this clone. This chain joins TRBV4-3 and TRBJ2-1; D is undetermined. Per germline, CDR1 LGHNA and CDR2 YSLEER. The CDR3 is 15 amino acids. Trimming removed 0 bases at V and 9 bases at J, with 15 bases between. CDR3 protein: CASSQDQSRNGEQFF. In DNA, the CDR3 is TGCGCCAGCAGCCAAGATCAATCGAGAAACGGTGAGCAGTTCTTC.

This clone was recorded once. V gene TRBV19 combines with J gene TRBJ1-1; D unresolved. V gave up 4 bases and J gave up 1 base, with 7 bases separating them. CDR1 is LNHDA and CDR2 is SQIVND in the germline V gene (reference sequence). This CDR3 region has 13 residues. The chain's CDR3 is CASSTSGNTEAFF. CDR3 coding DNA: TGTGCCAGTAGTACTTCTGGGAACACTGAAGCTTTCTTT.

The V and J genes are TRBV29-1 and TRBJ1-1, with D possibly being TRBD1 (5 bases). Germline V lookup: CDR1 SQVTM, CDR2 ANQGSEA. Between the trimmed V and J ends, which lost 1 base and 5 bases, there was a span of 20 bases. This CDR3 contains 16 residues. The CDR3 nucleotides are TGCAGCGTTGAAGCCGTGGGGGGGAAACACAGAACTGAAGCTTTCTTT. Encoded protein: CSVEAVGGKHRTEAFF.

This sequence joins TRBV7-2 and TRBJ2-7; TRBD1 agrees at 9 bases. The CDR3 spans 17 residues. V shed 2 bases, J shed 0 bases, and the junction held 8 bases outside the gene matches. The germline V gene encodes CDR1 SGHTA and CDR2 FQGNSA. The CDR3 bases are TGTGCCAGCAGCTTAAATACGGGACAGGGAAGCTCCTACGAGCAGTACTTC. Its translation: CASSLNTGQGSSYEQYF. Full variable domain (outside the CDR3, taken from reference TRBV7-2 and TRBJ2-7): GAGVSQSPSNKVTEKGKDVELRCDPISGHTALYWYRQSLGQGLEFLIYFQGNSAPDKSGLPSDRFSAERTGGSVSTLTIQRTQQEDSAVYLCASSLNTGQGSSYEQYFGPGTRLTVT.

The chain links TRBV5-6 to TRBJ2-3; TRBD2 aligns across 8 bases. Trimming took 4 bases from V and 11 from J; bases not matched to a gene: 3. The CDR3 covers 11 residues. CDR1 is SGHDT and CDR2 is YYEEEE in the germline V gene. The CDR3 here is CASSAGGGQYF. CDR3 bases: TGTGCCAGCAGCGCGGGGGGTGGGCAGTATTTT. The full variable domain, its missing parts supplied by reference TRBV5-6 and TRBJ2-3, is DAGVTQSPTHLIKTRGQQVTLRCSPKSGHDTVSWYQQALGQGPQFIFQYYEEEERQRGNFPDRFSGHQFPNYSSELNVNALLLGDSALYLCASSAGGGQYFGPGTRLTVL.

This chain's CDR3 is CASSIDPGPYEQYF. For the CDR3, the DNA is TGTGCCAGTAGTATAGACCCAGGACCCTACGAGCAGTACTTC. The rearrangement links TRBV19 to TRBJ2-7; D gene unclear. The CDR3 has 14 amino acids. The V end was cut by 0 bases, the J end by 2 bases, with 8 bases between. The germline V gene has CDR1 LNHDA and CDR2 SQIVND (reference sequence). Full variable domain (remainder filled in from reference TRBV19 and TRBJ2-7): DGGITQSPKYLFRKEGQNVTLSCEQNLNHDAMYWYRQDPGQGLRLIYYSQIVNDFQKGDIAEGYSVSREKKESFPLTVTSAQKNPTAFYLCASSIDPGPYEQYFGPGTRLTVT.

The J gene is TRBJ1-1, the V gene TRBV12-3 or TRBV12-4; no firm D call. Trimming removed 6 bases at V and 5 bases at J, with 7 bases between. The CDR3 is 11 amino acids. The CDR3 loop reads CASSTVTEAFF. CDR3 nucleotide sequence: TGTGCCAGCAGCACAGTAACTGAAGCTTTCTTT.

The chain recombines TRBV9 with TRBJ2-3; either TRBD1 or TRBD2 may fit D (5 bases each). CDR3 length: 12 residues. Germline V CDR1 and CDR2: SGDLS, YYNGEE. V lost 4 bases and J lost 6, with 9 bases in between. The chain's CDR3 is CASSFEGDTQYF. In DNA, the CDR3 is TGTGCCAGCAGCTTCGAGGGGGATACGCAGTATTTT.

This clone was seen only once. This chain uses TRBV6-2 or TRBV6-3 with TRBJ2-7, with D possibly TRBD1 on 6 matching bases. The ends were cut back, 0 bases at V and 3 bases at J, with 12 bases in the middle. CDR1 is MNHEY, CDR2 SVGEGT, per germline. The CDR3 is 15 residues long. The DNA of the CDR3 is TGTGCCAGCAGTTACTCGGGTGGGGGCGGCTACGAGCAGTACTTC. This sequence encodes CASSYSGGGGYEQYF.